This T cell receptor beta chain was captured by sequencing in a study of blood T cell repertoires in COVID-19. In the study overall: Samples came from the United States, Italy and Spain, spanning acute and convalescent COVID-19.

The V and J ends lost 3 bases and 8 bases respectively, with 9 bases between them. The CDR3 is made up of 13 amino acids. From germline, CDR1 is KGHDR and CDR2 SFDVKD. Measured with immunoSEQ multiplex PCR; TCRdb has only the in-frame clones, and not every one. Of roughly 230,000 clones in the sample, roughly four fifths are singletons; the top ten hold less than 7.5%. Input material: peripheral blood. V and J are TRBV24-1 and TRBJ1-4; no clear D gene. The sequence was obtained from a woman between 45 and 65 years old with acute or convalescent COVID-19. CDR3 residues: CATSDAGGEKLFF. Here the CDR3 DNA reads TGTGCCACCAGTGATGCCGGAGGCGAAAAACTGTTTTTT.